This T cell receptor (beta chain) was recorded in a study of OX40 agonist ivuxolimab in advanced cancers. CDR1 and CDR2 from the germline V gene are WNHNN and SYGVQD (reference sequence). V dropped 6 bases and J dropped 3 bases, with 18 bases sitting between them. CDR3 length: 16 residues. Sequencing used immunoSEQ multiplex PCR; TCRdb keeps in-frame clones, though not all of them. The sample has 87,000 or so clones, approximately 85% seen once. This clone was observed a single time. V and J are TRBV10-1 and TRBJ2-4; D is uncertain. The clonotype was recovered from an adult with an advanced solid tumor such as melanoma, head and neck, liver or kidney cancer. This specimen consisted of CD4+ or CD8+ T cells sorted from blood, obtained in a trial of the OX40 agonist ivuxolimab. The CDR3 reads CASSPNRADFKNIQYF. In DNA form, the CDR3 reads TGCGCCAGCAGCCCAAACCGGGCGGATTTCAAAAACATTCAGTACTTC.